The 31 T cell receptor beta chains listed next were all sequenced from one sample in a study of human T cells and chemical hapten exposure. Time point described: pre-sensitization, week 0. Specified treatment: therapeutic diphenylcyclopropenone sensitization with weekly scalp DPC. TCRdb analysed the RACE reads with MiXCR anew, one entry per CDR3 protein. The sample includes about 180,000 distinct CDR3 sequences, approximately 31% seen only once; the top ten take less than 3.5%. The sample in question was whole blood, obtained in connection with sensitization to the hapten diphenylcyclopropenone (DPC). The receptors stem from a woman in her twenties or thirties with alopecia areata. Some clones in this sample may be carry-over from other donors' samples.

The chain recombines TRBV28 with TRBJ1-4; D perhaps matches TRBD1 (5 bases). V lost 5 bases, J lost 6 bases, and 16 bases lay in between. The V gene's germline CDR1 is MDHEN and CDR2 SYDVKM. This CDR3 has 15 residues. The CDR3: CASSPRGQDYEKLFF. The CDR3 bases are TGTGCCAGCAGTCCTAGGGGCCAGGATTATGAAAAACTGTTTTTT.

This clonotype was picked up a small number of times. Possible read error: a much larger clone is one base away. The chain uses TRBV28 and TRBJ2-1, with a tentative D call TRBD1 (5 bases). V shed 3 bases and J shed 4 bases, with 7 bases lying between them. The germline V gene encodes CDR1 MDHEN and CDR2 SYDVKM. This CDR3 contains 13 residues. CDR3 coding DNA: TGTGCCAGCAGTTTCGACAGTTACAATGAGCAGTTCTTC. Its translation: CASSFDSYNEQFF.

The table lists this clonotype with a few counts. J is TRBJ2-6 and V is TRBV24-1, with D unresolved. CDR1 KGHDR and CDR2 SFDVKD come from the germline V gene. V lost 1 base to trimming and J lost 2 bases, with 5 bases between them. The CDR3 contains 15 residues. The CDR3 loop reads CATSDFGTGANVLTF. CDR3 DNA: TGTGCCACCAGTGATTTCGGTACTGGGGCCAACGTCCTGACTTTC.

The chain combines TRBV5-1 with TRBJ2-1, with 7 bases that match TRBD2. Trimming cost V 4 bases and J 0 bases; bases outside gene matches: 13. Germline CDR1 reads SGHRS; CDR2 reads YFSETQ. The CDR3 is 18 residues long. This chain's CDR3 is CASSLENIERGSYNEQFF. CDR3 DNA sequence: TGCGCCAGCAGCCTAGAGAATATCGAGCGGGGCTCCTACAATGAGCAGTTCTTC.

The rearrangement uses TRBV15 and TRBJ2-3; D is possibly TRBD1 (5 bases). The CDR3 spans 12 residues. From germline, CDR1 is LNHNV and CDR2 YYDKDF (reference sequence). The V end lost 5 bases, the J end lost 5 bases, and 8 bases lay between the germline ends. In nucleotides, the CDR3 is TGTGCCACCAGCTCCGGACAAGATACGCAGTATTTT. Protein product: CATSSGQDTQYF.

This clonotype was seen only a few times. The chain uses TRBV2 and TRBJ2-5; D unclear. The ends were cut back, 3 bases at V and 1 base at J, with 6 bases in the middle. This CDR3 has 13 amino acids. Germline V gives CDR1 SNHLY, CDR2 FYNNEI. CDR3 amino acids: CASSDGRQETQYF. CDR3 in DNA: TGTGCCAGCAGTGATGGGCGCCAAGAGACCCAGTACTTC.

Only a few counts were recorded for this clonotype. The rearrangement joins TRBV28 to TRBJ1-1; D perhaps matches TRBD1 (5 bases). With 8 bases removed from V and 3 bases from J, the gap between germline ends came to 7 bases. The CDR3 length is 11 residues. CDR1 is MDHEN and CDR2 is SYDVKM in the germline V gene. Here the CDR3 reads CASRGYTEAFF. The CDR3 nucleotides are TGTGCCAGCCGGGGGTACACTGAAGCTTTCTTT.

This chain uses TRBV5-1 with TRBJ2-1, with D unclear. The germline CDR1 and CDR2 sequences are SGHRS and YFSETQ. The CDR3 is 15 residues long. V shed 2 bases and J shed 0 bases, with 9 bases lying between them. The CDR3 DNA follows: TGCGCCAGCAGCTTAGACCGCAGCTCCTACAATGAGCAGTTCTTC. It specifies CASSLDRSSYNEQFF.

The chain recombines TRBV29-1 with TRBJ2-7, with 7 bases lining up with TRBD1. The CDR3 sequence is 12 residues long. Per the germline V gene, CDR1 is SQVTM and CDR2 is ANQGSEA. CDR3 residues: CSAGQASYEQYF. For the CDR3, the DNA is TGCAGTGCAGGACAGGCCTCCTACGAGCAGTACTTC.

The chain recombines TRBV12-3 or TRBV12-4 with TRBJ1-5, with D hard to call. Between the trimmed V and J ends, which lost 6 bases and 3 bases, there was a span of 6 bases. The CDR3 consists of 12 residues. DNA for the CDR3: TGTGCCAGCAGGATACTCAATCAGCCCCAGCATTTT. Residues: CASRILNQPQHF.

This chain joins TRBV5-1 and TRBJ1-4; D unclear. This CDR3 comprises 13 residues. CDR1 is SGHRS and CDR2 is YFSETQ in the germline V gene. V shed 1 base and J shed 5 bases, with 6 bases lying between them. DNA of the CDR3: TGCGCCAGCAGCTTGTTGTCGAATGAAAAACTGTTTTTT. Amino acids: CASSLLSNEKLFF.

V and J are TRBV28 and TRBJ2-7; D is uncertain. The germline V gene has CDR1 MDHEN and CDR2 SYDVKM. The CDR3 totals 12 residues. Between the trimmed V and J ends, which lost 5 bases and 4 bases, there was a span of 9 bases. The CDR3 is CASSTVQYEQYF. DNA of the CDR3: TGTGCCAGCAGTACTGTCCAGTACGAGCAGTACTTC. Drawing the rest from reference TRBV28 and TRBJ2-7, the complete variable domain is DVKVTQSSRYLVKRTGEKVFLECVQDMDHENMFWYRQDPGLGLRLIYFSYDVKMKEKGDIPEGYSVSREKKERFSLILESASTNQTSMYLCASSTVQYEQYFGPGTRLTVT.

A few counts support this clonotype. Written as DNA, the CDR3 is TGTGCCAGCACCCCTGCGAGCGGGAGGACAGATACGCAGTATTTT. It translates to CASTPASGRTDTQYF. V and J are TRBV28 and TRBJ2-3; 9 positions match TRBD2. This CDR3 is 15 amino acids long. Trimming removed 7 bases from V and 3 bases from J; junction bases left unmatched: 8. From germline, CDR1 is MDHEN and CDR2 SYDVKM.

Here the CDR3 DNA reads TGTGCCAGCAGACGACAGGGGTCGAGGCAGCCCCAGCATTTT. This gives the protein CASRRQGSRQPQHF. The chain links TRBV6-4 to TRBJ1-5; 8 bases match TRBD1. Germline V gives CDR1 MRHNA, CDR2 SNTAGT. The length of the CDR3 is 14 residues. The V gene end was trimmed by 6 bases and the J gene end by 7 bases; junction bases not matched to a gene: 8.

This CDR3 is CASGLGGNNEQFF. The CDR3 DNA reads as TGTGCTAGTGGTCTCGGGGGAAACAATGAGCAGTTCTTC. This chain connects TRBV12-5 to TRBJ2-1; maybe TRBD2 (6 bases). CDR1 is LGHNT and CDR2 is FRNRAP in the germline V gene. CDR3 length: 13 residues. Trimming removed 5 bases from V and 5 bases from J, with 10 bases in between.

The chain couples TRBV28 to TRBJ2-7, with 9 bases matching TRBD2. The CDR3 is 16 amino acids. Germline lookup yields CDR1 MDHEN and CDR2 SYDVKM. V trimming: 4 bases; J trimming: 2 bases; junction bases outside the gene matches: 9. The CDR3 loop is CASSSSSAGGTYEQYF. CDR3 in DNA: TGTGCCAGCAGTTCGTCCTCAGCGGGGGGAACCTACGAGCAGTACTTC.

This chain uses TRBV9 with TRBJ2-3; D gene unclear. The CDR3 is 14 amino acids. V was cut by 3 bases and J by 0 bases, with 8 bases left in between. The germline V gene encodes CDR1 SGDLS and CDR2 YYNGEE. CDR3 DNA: TGTGCCAGCAGCGCCTTATCTAGCACAGATACGCAGTATTTT. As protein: CASSALSSTDTQYF.

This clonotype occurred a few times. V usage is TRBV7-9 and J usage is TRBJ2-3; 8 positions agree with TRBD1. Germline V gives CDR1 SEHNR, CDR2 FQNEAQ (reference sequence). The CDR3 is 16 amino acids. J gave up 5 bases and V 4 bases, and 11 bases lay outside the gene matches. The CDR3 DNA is TGTGCCAGCAGCTCACCCTGGCAGGGGGCGAAAGATACGCAGTATTTT. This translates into CASSSPWQGAKDTQYF.

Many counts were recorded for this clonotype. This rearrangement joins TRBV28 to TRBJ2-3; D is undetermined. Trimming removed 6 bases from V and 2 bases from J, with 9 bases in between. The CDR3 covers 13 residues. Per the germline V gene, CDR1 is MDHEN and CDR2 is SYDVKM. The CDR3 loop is CASSQITTDTQYF. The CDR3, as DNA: TGTGCCAGCAGCCAAATAACCACAGATACGCAGTATTTT.

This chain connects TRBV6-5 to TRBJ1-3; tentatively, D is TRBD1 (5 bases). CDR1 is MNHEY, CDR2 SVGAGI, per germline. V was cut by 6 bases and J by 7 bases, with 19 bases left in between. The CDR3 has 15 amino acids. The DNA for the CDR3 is TGTGCCAGCAGCCCCCTACTGGGGCGCCAGAACACCATATATTTT. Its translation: CASSPLLGRQNTIYF.

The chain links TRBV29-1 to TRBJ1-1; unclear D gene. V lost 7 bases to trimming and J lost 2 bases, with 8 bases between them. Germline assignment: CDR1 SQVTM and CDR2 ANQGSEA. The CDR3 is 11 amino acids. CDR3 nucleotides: TGCAGCGCTCCGACAAACACTGAAGCTTTCTTT. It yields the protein CSAPTNTEAFF.

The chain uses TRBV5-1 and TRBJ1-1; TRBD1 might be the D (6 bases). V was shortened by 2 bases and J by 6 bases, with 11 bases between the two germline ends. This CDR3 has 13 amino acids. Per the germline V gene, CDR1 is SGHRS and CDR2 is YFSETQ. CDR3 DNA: TGCGCCAGCAGCTTCGGCGCAGGGGCTGAAGCTTTCTTT. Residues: CASSFGAGAEAFF.

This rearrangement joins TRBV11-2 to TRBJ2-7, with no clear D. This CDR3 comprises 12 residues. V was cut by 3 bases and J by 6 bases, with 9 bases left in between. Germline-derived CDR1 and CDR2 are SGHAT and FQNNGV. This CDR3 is CASSFIGSEQYF. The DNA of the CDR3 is TGTGCCAGCAGCTTTATAGGTTCCGAGCAGTACTTC.

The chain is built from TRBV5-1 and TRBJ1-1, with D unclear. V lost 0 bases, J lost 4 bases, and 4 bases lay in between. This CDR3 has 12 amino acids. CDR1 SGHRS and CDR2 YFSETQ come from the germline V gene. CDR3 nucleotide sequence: TGCGCCAGCAGCTTGGATCGCACTGAAGCTTTCTTT. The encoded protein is CASSLDRTEAFF. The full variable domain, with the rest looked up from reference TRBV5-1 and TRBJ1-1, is KAGVTQTPRYLIKTRGQQVTLSCSPISGHRSVSWYQQTPGQGLQFLFEYFSETQRNKGNFPGRFSGRQFSNSRSEMNVSTLELGDSALYLCASSLDRTEAFFGQGTRLTVV.

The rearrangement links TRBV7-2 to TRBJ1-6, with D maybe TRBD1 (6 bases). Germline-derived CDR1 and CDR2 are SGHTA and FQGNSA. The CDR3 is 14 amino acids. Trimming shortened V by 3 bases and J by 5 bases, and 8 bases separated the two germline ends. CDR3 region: CASSFGQNNSPLHF. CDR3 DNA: TGTGCCAGCAGCTTTGGACAGAATAATTCACCCCTCCACTTT.

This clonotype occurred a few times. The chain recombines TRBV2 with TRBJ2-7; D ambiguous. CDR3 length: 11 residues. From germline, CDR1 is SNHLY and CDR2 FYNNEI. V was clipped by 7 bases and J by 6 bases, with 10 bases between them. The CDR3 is CASKGLGEQYF. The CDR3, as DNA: TGTGCCAGCAAGGGTCTCGGCGAGCAGTACTTC. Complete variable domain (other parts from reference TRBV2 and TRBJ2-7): EPEVTQTPSHQVTQMGQEVILRCVPISNHLYFYWYRQILGQKVEFLVSFYNNEISEKSEIFDDQFSVERPDGSNFTLKIRSTKLEDSAMYFCASKGLGEQYFGPGTRLTVT.

CDR3 in amino acids: CASSLAGVADVYGYTF. CDR3 bases: TGCGCCAGCAGCTTGGCGGGTGTGGCGGATGTCTATGGCTACACCTTC. The chain combines TRBV5-1 with TRBJ1-2; D remains ambiguous. The length of the CDR3 is 16 residues. Trimming took off 0 bases at V and 4 bases at J, with 16 bases between the two ends. Germline CDR1 is SGHRS and CDR2 is YFSETQ.

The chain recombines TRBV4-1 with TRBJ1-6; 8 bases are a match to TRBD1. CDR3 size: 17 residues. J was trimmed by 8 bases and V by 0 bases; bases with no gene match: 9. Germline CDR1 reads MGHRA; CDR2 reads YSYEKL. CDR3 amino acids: CASSQEPPGQDDSPLHF. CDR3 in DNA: TGCGCCAGCAGCCAAGAACCCCCGGGACAGGATGATTCACCCCTCCACTTT.

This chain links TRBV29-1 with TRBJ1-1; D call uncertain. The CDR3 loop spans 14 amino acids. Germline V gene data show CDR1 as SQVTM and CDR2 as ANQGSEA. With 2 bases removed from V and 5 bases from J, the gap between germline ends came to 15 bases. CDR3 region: CSVELKRVETEAFF. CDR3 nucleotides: TGCAGCGTTGAATTAAAGAGGGTAGAGACTGAAGCTTTCTTT.

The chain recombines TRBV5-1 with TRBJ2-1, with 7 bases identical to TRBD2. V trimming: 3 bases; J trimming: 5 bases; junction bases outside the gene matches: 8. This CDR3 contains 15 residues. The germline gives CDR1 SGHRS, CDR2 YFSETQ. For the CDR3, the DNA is TGCGCCAGCAGCTCAACCGGGACTACCAACAATGAGCAGTTCTTC. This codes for CASSSTGTTNNEQFF. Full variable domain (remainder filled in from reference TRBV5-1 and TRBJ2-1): KAGVTQTPRYLIKTRGQQVTLSCSPISGHRSVSWYQQTPGQGLQFLFEYFSETQRNKGNFPGRFSGRQFSNSRSEMNVSTLELGDSALYLCASSSTGTTNNEQFFGPGTRLTVL.

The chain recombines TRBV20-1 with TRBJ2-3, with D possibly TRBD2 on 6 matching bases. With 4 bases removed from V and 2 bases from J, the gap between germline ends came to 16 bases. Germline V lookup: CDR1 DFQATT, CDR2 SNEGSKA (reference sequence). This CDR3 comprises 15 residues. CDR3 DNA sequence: TGCAGTGCTACAGTTCCGGGAGTTGTCACAGATACGCAGTATTTT. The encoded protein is CSATVPGVVTDTQYF.